This TCR beta chain is drawn from a study of response to subunit inactivated influenza vaccine. Study conclusions and caveats: The authors suggested that every seasonal influenza vaccination recruits few new T cells.

This clonotype has a handful of counts. The antigen is undetermined. Germline lookup yields CDR1 DFQATT and CDR2 SNEGSKA (reference sequence). The CDR3 sequence is 14 residues long. V lost 6 bases and J 2 bases, leaving 14 bases between the germline ends. TCRdb reanalysed the RT-PCR reads using MiXCR and keeps one entry per CDR3 protein. The sample comprises around 520,000 distinct CDR3 sequences, roughly 25% of which are singletons, and 1.5% to 2% rests with the top ten. The J gene is TRBJ2-1, the V gene TRBV20-1; D tentatively reads TRBD1 or TRBD2 (7 bases each). The sample consisted of CD4+ T cells sorted from PBMCs, taken 5 to 6 days after vaccination. This receptor was obtained from a man in his fifties or sixties who received an inactivated influenza vaccine. CDR3 sequence (DNA): TGCAGTGCCCCTCAGGGGGGGGCCTACAATGAGCAGTTCTTC. Amino acid sequence: CSAPQGGAYNEQFF.